The rows below give T cell receptor beta chains drawn from one sample of a study of a mutant IDH1 vaccine in newly diagnosed glioma. Produced via immunoSEQ multiplex PCR; TCRdb's table is partial and in-frame only. This table holds approximately 54,000 clones, more than 80% found once. The sequenced sample was PBMCs, obtained from a glioma patient treated with radiotherapy, temozolomide or both. These receptors were collected from a man between 18 and 35 years old with glioma. The CDR3 runs from the conserved cysteine through the conserved F or W. D genes are given only for firm matches. Where a row states a size, it is once, few, many or the class of an expanded clone; other rows omit it.

D: -
size: -
V: TRBV5-1
J: TRBJ2-2
DNA: TGCGCCAGCAGGCGGTCCGGGGAGCTGTTTTTT
CDR3: CASRRSGELFF

D: -
size: few
V: TRBV29-1
J: TRBJ1-1
DNA: TGCAGCGTTGTAGCCGGGGCCACTGAAGCTTTCTTT
CDR3: CSVVAGATEAFF

D: -
size: -
V: TRBV5-1
J: TRBJ1-1
DNA: TGCGCCAGCAGCTTCGTGGGGGGGGCCACTGAAGCTTTCTTT
CDR3: CASSFVGGATEAFF

D: -
size: -
V: TRBV6-1
J: TRBJ2-1
DNA: TGTGCCAGCAGAGCCTACCATGGTGCCGACACCGAGCAGTTCTTC
CDR3: CASRAYHGADTEQFF

D: -
size: -
V: TRBV2
J: TRBJ1-1
DNA: TGTGCCAGCAGTGACCTGGGTAGAAACACTGAAGCTTTCTTT
CDR3: CASSDLGRNTEAFF

D: TRBD1
size: -
V: TRBV5-1
J: TRBJ1-2
DNA: TGCGCCAGCAGCTTGGCGGCAGGGGGCGGGTATGGCTACACCTTC
CDR3: CASSLAAGGGYGYTF

D: -
size: -
V: TRBV30
J: TRBJ2-7
DNA: TGTGCCTGGAGTGGGGGGTCTGGCGGCGAGCAGTACTTC
CDR3: CAWSGGSGGEQYF

D: -
size: few
V: TRBV29-1
J: TRBJ1-1
DNA: TGCAGCGTTGTAGGGGCCATTGAAGCTTTCTTT
CDR3: CSVVGAIEAFF

D: -
size: once
V: TRBV5-1
J: TRBJ2-1
DNA: TGCGCCAGCAGCTTGGAGCCCTCCTACAATGAGCAGTTCTTC
CDR3: CASSLEPSYNEQFF

D: -
size: -
V: TRBV28
J: TRBJ1-1
DNA: TGTGCCAGCAGGGACACTGAAGCTTTCTTT
CDR3: CASRDTEAFF

D: TRBD1
size: -
V: TRBV27
J: TRBJ1-2
DNA: TGTGCCAGCAGTCTAGGGACAGGGCTCGGCTACACCTTC
CDR3: CASSLGTGLGYTF

D: -
size: -
V: TRBV11-3
J: TRBJ2-2
DNA: TGTGCCAGCAGCCTCGAACGTGGGACCGGGGGAACCGGGGAGCTGTTTTTT
CDR3: CASSLERGTGGTGELFF

D: TRBD2
size: -
V: TRBV4-1
J: TRBJ2-1
DNA: TGCGCCAGCAGCCAAGCACTAGCGGGCTCTTACAATGAGCAGTTCTTC
CDR3: CASSQALAGSYNEQFF

D: -
size: -
V: TRBV9
J: TRBJ1-2
DNA: TGTGCCAGCAGCGCCCACTCGACAGTCTATGGCTACACCTTC
CDR3: CASSAHSTVYGYTF

D: -
size: -
V: TRBV29-1
J: TRBJ1-2
DNA: TGCAGCGTTGTACCTGGCTACACCTTC
CDR3: CSVVPGYTF

D: -
size: -
V: TRBV7-9
J: TRBJ2-7
DNA: TGTGCCAGCAGCTGGTCCAGACAGGTTGGAGTCTACGAGCAGTACTTC
CDR3: CASSWSRQVGVYEQYF

D: -
size: -
V: TRBV5-1
J: TRBJ1-2
DNA: TGCGCCAGCAGCTTGGGACATGGCTACACCTTC
CDR3: CASSLGHGYTF

D: -
size: few
V: TRBV7-9
J: TRBJ1-1
DNA: TGTGCCAGCAGCTTAGCGGGGTGGACTGAAGCTTTCTTT
CDR3: CASSLAGWTEAFF

D: -
size: -
V: TRBV7-2
J: TRBJ2-7
DNA: TGTGCCAGCAGCTTGGCAGCCTACGAGCAGTACTTC
CDR3: CASSLAAYEQYF

D: -
size: -
V: TRBV7-3
J: TRBJ2-1
DNA: TGTGCCAGCAGCATAATACAGGGTTCCTACAATGAGCAGTTCTTC
CDR3: CASSIIQGSYNEQFF

D: -
size: -
V: TRBV6-5
J: TRBJ1-2
DNA: TGTGCCAGCAGTCCCGGGGCAGGGAACTATGGCTACACCTTC
CDR3: CASSPGAGNYGYTF

D: -
size: few
V: TRBV11-2
J: TRBJ2-2
DNA: TGTGCCGCGGTAGGGATGACCGGGGAGCTGTTTTTT
CDR3: CAAVGMTGELFF

D: TRBD1
size: -
V: TRBV11-1
J: TRBJ2-7
DNA: TGTGCCAGCAGCTTAGGGGACAGGGGGTACGAGCAGTACTTC
CDR3: CASSLGDRGYEQYF

D: -
size: few
V: TRBV2
J: TRBJ1-4
DNA: TGTGCCAGCAGTGAAGCGCAACAGACGCTGTTTTTT
CDR3: CASSEAQQTLFF

D: -
size: -
V: TRBV11-3
J: TRBJ2-7
DNA: TGTGCCAGCAGCTCTGCTAGCGATTACGAGCAGTACTTC
CDR3: CASSSASDYEQYF

D: -
size: -
V: TRBV6-1
J: TRBJ1-1
DNA: TGTGCCAGCAGTGAGCGGAAAGACGGGCCATGGCCTTTCTTT
CDR3: CASSERKDGPWPFF

D: TRBD2
size: -
V: TRBV5-1
J: TRBJ2-1
DNA: TGCGCCAGCAGCTTGATAGCTAGCGGGGGGTACAATGAGCAGTTCTTC
CDR3: CASSLIASGGYNEQFF

D: -
size: few
V: TRBV5-1
J: TRBJ1-1
DNA: TGCGCCAGCAGCTCCAGGGTTATGAACACTGAAGCTTTCTTT
CDR3: CASSSRVMNTEAFF

D: TRBD1
size: -
V: TRBV19
J: TRBJ2-3
DNA: TGTGCCAGTAGTATGAACAGGGGAGATACGCAGTATTTT
CDR3: CASSMNRGDTQYF

D: -
size: once
V: TRBV11-3
J: TRBJ1-5
DNA: TGTGCCAGCAGCATTGACAGATTGAATCAGCCCCAGCATTTT
CDR3: CASSIDRLNQPQHF

D: -
size: -
V: TRBV6-5
J: TRBJ2-7
DNA: TGTGCCAGCAGTTTCCCGTCGGACGGAAGGGGCGAGCAGTACTTC
CDR3: CASSFPSDGRGEQYF

D: TRBD1
size: -
V: TRBV15
J: TRBJ2-5
DNA: TGTGCCACCAGCGAGCAGGGGGACAGGCCAAAAGAGACCCAGTACTTC
CDR3: CATSEQGDRPKETQYF

D: TRBD2
size: -
V: TRBV11-2
J: TRBJ2-7
DNA: TGTGCCAGCAGCGAAAGGCAGACTAGCGGATTCTACGAGCAGTACTTC
CDR3: CASSERQTSGFYEQYF

D: -
size: -
V: TRBV5-6
J: TRBJ1-2
DNA: TGTGCCAGCAGCTTCCCGGTAGGGTATGGCTACACCTTC
CDR3: CASSFPVGYGYTF

D: -
size: -
V: TRBV27
J: TRBJ1-1
DNA: TGTGCCAGCAGTTATATTACCTCGCAGCTTTTCTTT
CDR3: CASSYITSQLFF

D: TRBD1
size: -
V: TRBV6-6
J: TRBJ2-7
DNA: TGTGCCAGCACCCTGGGACAGGGGGTCTCCTACGAGCAGTACTTC
CDR3: CASTLGQGVSYEQYF

D: TRBD1
size: -
V: TRBV10-2
J: TRBJ1-1
DNA: TGCGCCAGCAGTGAACAGGGGAGAGCTTTCTTT
CDR3: CASSEQGRAFF

D: TRBD1
size: -
V: TRBV10-3
J: TRBJ2-7
DNA: TGTGCCATCAGTGTGCCGGGACAGGAGCAGTACTTC
CDR3: CAISVPGQEQYF

D: TRBD1
size: -
V: TRBV7-9
J: TRBJ1-5
DNA: TGTGCCAGCAGCCCCTCCGGGACAGTCAATCAGCCCCAGCATTTT
CDR3: CASSPSGTVNQPQHF

D: TRBD1
size: -
V: TRBV11-2
J: TRBJ1-2
DNA: TGTGCCAGCAGCCCGTACGGGACAGGGTCGTACTATGGCTACACCTTC
CDR3: CASSPYGTGSYYGYTF

D: -
size: -
V: TRBV29-1
J: TRBJ2-5
DNA: TGCAGCGTTGAGGGGGCGGAAGAGACCCAGTACTTC
CDR3: CSVEGAEETQYF

D: -
size: -
V: TRBV6-5
J: TRBJ2-5
DNA: TGTGCCAGCAGTTACTCTTTGGGGAGGCAGACCCAGTACTTC
CDR3: CASSYSLGRQTQYF

D: TRBD1
size: -
V: TRBV19
J: TRBJ1-1
DNA: TGTGCCAGTAGTGACAGGGGACCGAGCACTGAAGCTTTCTTT
CDR3: CASSDRGPSTEAFF

D: -
size: few
V: TRBV27
J: TRBJ2-4
DNA: TGTGCCAGCAGGGTGGACATTCAGTACTTC
CDR3: CASRVDIQYF

D: -
size: -
V: TRBV6-1
J: TRBJ1-3
DNA: TGTGCCAGCAGCCGACGGAACTCTGGAAACACCATATATTTT
CDR3: CASSRRNSGNTIYF

D: -
size: -
V: TRBV19
J: TRBJ2-2
DNA: TGTGCCAGTAGTATCCCTGTTGGCGGGGAGCTGTTTTTT
CDR3: CASSIPVGGELFF

D: -
size: few
V: TRBV19
J: TRBJ1-2
DNA: TGTGCCAGTAGGGCTAACTATGGCTACACCTTC
CDR3: CASRANYGYTF

D: -
size: few
V: TRBV28
J: TRBJ1-2
DNA: TGTGCCAGCGCCGACCGGGGGGCGAGTGGCTACACCTTC
CDR3: CASADRGASGYTF

D: -
size: -
V: TRBV14
J: TRBJ2-7
DNA: TGTGCCAGCAGCCAAGATCTATTTGACAGGCCCCCCGTGGGGCAGTACTTC
CDR3: CASSQDLFDRPPVGQYF

D: TRBD1
size: -
V: TRBV25-1
J: TRBJ1-1
DNA: TGTGCCAGCAGTGAATCAGGGGGATTCCGTACTGAAGCTTTCTTT
CDR3: CASSESGGFRTEAFF

D: -
size: -
V: TRBV30
J: TRBJ1-5
DNA: TGTGCCTGGGCCCTCGGGAGCAATCAGCCCCAGCATTTT
CDR3: CAWALGSNQPQHF

D: -
size: -
V: TRBV5-5
J: TRBJ2-7
DNA: TGTGCCAGCAGCTTGGAAAGGCTACAGGACGGTGGGCAGTACTTC
CDR3: CASSLERLQDGGQYF

D: TRBD1
size: -
V: TRBV5-5
J: TRBJ2-7
DNA: TGTGCCAGCAGCTTGGGGGACAGGGGCGACGAGCAGTACTTC
CDR3: CASSLGDRGDEQYF

D: TRBD1
size: -
V: TRBV19
J: TRBJ1-4
DNA: TGTGCCAGTGGATCCGGGACAGGGTATGAAAAACTGTTTTTT
CDR3: CASGSGTGYEKLFF

D: -
size: -
V: TRBV7-9
J: TRBJ1-4
DNA: TGTGCCAGCAGCTCAGCCGGGCCGTCGAATGAAAAACTGTTTTTT
CDR3: CASSSAGPSNEKLFF

D: -
size: -
V: TRBV19
J: TRBJ1-1
DNA: TGTGCCAGTAGTATTAACTTCAGGGTTGACACTGAAGCTTTCTTT
CDR3: CASSINFRVDTEAFF

D: -
size: -
V: TRBV5-1
J: TRBJ2-3
DNA: TGCGCCAGCAGCCTCGGGATAGATACGCAGTATTTT
CDR3: CASSLGIDTQYF

D: TRBD1
size: -
V: TRBV6-6
J: TRBJ1-5
DNA: TGTGCCAGCAGTTCCCCAACAGGGGAAGGACAGCCCCAGCATTTT
CDR3: CASSSPTGEGQPQHF

D: -
size: -
V: TRBV19
J: TRBJ2-1
DNA: TGTGCCAGTAGTGGGTGGGAATTGGACAATGAGCAGTTCTTC
CDR3: CASSGWELDNEQFF

D: TRBD1
size: -
V: TRBV29-1
J: TRBJ2-2
DNA: TGCAGCGTTGTAAAGGGGACAGGGATGCTATCCGGGGAGCTGTTTTTT
CDR3: CSVVKGTGMLSGELFF